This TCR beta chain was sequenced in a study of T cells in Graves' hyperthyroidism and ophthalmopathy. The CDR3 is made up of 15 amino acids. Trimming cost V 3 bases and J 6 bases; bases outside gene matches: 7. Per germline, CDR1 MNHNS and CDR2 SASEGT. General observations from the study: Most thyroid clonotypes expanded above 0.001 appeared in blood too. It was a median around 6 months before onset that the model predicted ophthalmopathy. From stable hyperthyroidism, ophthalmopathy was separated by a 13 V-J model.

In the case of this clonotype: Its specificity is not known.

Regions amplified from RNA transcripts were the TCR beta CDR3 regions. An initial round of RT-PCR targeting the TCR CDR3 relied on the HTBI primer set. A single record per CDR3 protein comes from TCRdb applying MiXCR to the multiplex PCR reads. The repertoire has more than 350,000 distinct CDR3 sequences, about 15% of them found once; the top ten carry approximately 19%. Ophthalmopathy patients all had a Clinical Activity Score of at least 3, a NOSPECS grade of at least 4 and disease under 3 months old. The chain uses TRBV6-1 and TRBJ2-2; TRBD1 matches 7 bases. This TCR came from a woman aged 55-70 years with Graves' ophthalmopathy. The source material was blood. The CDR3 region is CASSESDRLAGELFF. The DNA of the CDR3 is TGTGCCAGCAGTGAGTCGGACAGGTTGGCCGGGGAGCTGTTTTTT.